Below, 8 T cell receptor beta chains from the same sample are listed, as sequenced in a study of blood T cell repertoires in COVID-19. This table comes from immunoSEQ multiplex PCR, and its TCRdb copy is limited to in-frame clones, with some not included. The data contain 70,000 to 95,000 clones, roughly 92% of them seen just once; the ten biggest clones take up roughly 6.4%. Source material: peripheral blood. Source of these receptors: a woman aged 60-75 years with active COVID-19.

The V gene is TRBV5-4, the J gene TRBJ2-7; weak D call: TRBD2 (6 bases). The CDR3 loop spans 14 amino acids. Trimming cost V 2 bases and J 6 bases, with 15 bases left between them. Germline V gives CDR1 SGHNT, CDR2 YYREEE (reference sequence). CDR3 nucleotides: TGTGCCAGCAGCTTTCCCGGGAGCTCCCCCGAGCAGTACTTC. Protein: CASSFPGSSPEQYF.

The chain uses TRBV7-2 and TRBJ2-5; TRBD2 agrees at 12 bases. CDR1 and CDR2 from the germline V gene are SGHTA and FQGNSA. The CDR3 spans 16 residues. Trimming removed 5 bases from V and 5 bases from J; junction bases left unmatched: 9. CDR3 nucleotides: TGTGCCAGCAGCGGACGACTAGCGGGGGTGACGGAGACCCAGTACTTC. Protein product: CASSGRLAGVTETQYF.

The chain has TRBV18 and TRBJ2-2, with 7 bases matching TRBD1. The V gene end was trimmed by 0 bases and the J gene end by 3 bases; junction bases not matched to a gene: 4. CDR1 is KGHSH and CDR2 is LQKENI in the germline V gene. The CDR3 is 16 amino acids. As DNA, the CDR3 is TGTGCCAGCTCACCACCGATAGGGGGCGACACCGGGGAGCTGTTTTTT. This translates into CASSPPIGGDTGELFF. Looking up the rest from reference TRBV18 and TRBJ2-2 gives the full variable domain: NAGVMQNPRHLVRRRGQEARLRCSPMKGHSHVYWYRQLPEEGLKFMVYLQKENIIDESGMPKERFSAEFPKEGPSILRIQQVVRGDSAAYFCASSPPIGGDTGELFFGEGSRLTVL.

V usage is TRBV9 and J usage is TRBJ2-7, with 10 bases fitting TRBD2. Germline V gene lookup returns CDR1 SGDLS and CDR2 YYNGEE. CDR3 length: 14 residues. Unmatched junction bases numbered 3, after V lost 0 bases and J lost 6 bases. CDR3 bases: TGTGCCAGCAGCGTAGGTGGGACTAGCGCCGAGCAGTACTTC. Its protein is CASSVGGTSAEQYF.

The rearrangement joins TRBV7-8 to TRBJ2-3; 7 bases line up with TRBD2. V gave up 3 bases and J gave up 4 bases; unmatched junction bases: 4. Per germline, CDR1 SGHVS and CDR2 FQNEAQ. The length of the CDR3 is 14 residues. CDR3 sequence: CASSLSLAADTQYF. CDR3 sequence (DNA): TGTGCCAGCAGCTTGAGTCTAGCGGCAGATACGCAGTATTTT. Based on the CDR3 plus reference TRBV7-8 and TRBJ2-3, the full variable domain is GAGVSQSPRYKVAKRGQDVALRCDPISGHVSLFWYQQALGQGPEFLTYFQNEAQLDKSGLPSDRFFAERPEGSVSTLKIQRTQQEDSAVYLCASSLSLAADTQYFGPGTRLTVL.

The chain combines TRBV2 with TRBJ1-5; D is perhaps TRBD1 (6 bases). Between the trimmed V and J ends, which lost 2 bases and 3 bases, there was a span of 8 bases. Germline CDR1 is SNHLY and CDR2 is FYNNEI. This CDR3 is built from 14 residues. Written as DNA, the CDR3 is TGTGCCAGCAGTGAAAACAGGGACAATCAGCCCCAGCATTTT. It yields the protein CASSENRDNQPQHF.

This chain uses TRBV25-1 with TRBJ2-1, with D perhaps TRBD2 (5 bases). The V gene lost 5 bases and the J gene lost 8 bases, with 10 bases spanning the gap. Germline values: CDR1 MGHDK, CDR2 SYGVNS. The CDR3 consists of 12 residues. CDR3 amino acids: CASSLLADEQFF. CDR3 DNA sequence: TGTGCCAGCAGTCTTCTAGCCGATGAGCAGTTCTTC.

This sequence joins TRBV5-1 and TRBJ2-2, with D possibly matching TRBD2 (5 bases). The germline V gene has CDR1 SGHRS and CDR2 YFSETQ. V was shortened by 6 bases and J by 4 bases, with 19 bases between the two germline ends. The CDR3 spans 16 residues. CDR3 region: CASTPYGGRGTGELFF. The CDR3 DNA reads TGCGCCAGCACCCCCTACGGCGGGCGTGGCACCGGGGAGCTGTTTTTT.